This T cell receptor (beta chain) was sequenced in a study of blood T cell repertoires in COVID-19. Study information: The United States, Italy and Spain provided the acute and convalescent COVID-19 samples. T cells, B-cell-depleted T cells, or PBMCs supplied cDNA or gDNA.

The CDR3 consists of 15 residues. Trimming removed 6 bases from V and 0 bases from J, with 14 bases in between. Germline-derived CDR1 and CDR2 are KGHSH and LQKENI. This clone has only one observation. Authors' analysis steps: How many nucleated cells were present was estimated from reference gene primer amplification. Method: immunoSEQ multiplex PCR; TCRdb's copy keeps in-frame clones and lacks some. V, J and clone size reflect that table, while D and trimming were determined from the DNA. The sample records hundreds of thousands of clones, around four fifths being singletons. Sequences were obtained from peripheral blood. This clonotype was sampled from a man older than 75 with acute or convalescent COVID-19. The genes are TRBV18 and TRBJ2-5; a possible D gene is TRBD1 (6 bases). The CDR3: CASSSRGQNQETQYF. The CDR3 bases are TGTGCCAGCTCGAGCAGGGGCCAAAACCAAGAGACCCAGTACTTC.